Presented here are 20 T cell receptor beta chains from one specimen sequenced in a study of cytomegalovirus exposure and HLA in healthy donors. Data came from immunoSEQ multiplex PCR; TCRdb stores just in-frame clones and leaves some out. The sample lists about 78,000 clones; approximately 95% were seen once. The sequenced sample was PBMCs. These TCRs come from a man aged 18 to 30 in good health and CMV-seropositive.

A remark on this clone: The junction shows a germline mismatch at one end, possibly a read error. V usage is TRBV7-7 and J usage is TRBJ2-3; 9 bases fit TRBD2. CDR1 and CDR2 from the germline V gene are SSHAT and FNYEAQ (reference sequence). This CDR3 region has 15 residues. CDR3 sequence (DNA): TGTGCTAGCAGCCAACTAGCGGGCGTTACAGATACGCAGTATTTT. Amino acids: CASSQLAGVTDTQYF.

The chain employs TRBV9 and TRBJ1-2; D perhaps matches TRBD1 (6 bases). Germline V gene sequence: CDR1 SGDLS, CDR2 YYNGEE. The CDR3 sequence is 13 residues long. Trimming left V 6 bases short and J 0 bases short, with 9 bases between. The chain's CDR3 is CASKGVSNYGYTF. The CDR3 DNA reads as TGTGCCAGCAAGGGGGTTTCTAACTATGGCTACACCTTC. The variable domain in full, with the rest retrieved from reference TRBV9 and TRBJ1-2, is DSGVTQTPKHLITATGQRVTLRCSPRSGDLSVYWYQQSLDQGLQFLIQYYNGEERAKGNILERFSAQQFPDLHSELNLSSLELGDSALYFCASKGVSNYGYTFGSGTRLTVV.

The gene calls are TRBV19 and TRBJ2-2, with 10 nucleotides matching TRBD1. V was clipped by 10 bases and J by 2 bases; unmatched bases: 10. Germline CDR1 is LNHDA and CDR2 is SQIVND (reference sequence). This CDR3 is built from 16 residues. The CDR3 DNA reads as TGTGCCACCCTCTCTTGGGACAGGGGAAACACCGGGGAGCTGTTTTTT. It encodes CATLSWDRGNTGELFF.

The chain joins TRBV4-1 to TRBJ1-2, with 10 positions matching TRBD1. The CDR3 is 16 residues long. V lost 3 bases and J lost 3; bases outside the gene matches: 7. Germline V gene sequence: CDR1 MGHRA, CDR2 YSYEKL. The CDR3 sequence: CASSQPTGGRYYGYTF. The CDR3 DNA is TGCGCCAGCAGCCAGCCGACAGGGGGCCGGTACTATGGCTACACCTTC.

This chain connects TRBV19 to TRBJ2-5; a possible D gene is TRBD2 (6 bases). In germline, CDR1 is LNHDA, CDR2 SQIVND (reference sequence). This CDR3 contains 13 residues. Trimming removed 3 bases from V and 5 bases from J, with 10 bases in between. Written as DNA, the CDR3 is TGTGCCAGTAGTATGCCCCGGGGGGAGACCCAGTACTTC. Translating gives CASSMPRGETQYF.

This chain links TRBV27 with TRBJ2-7, with TRBD1 as a possible D gene (6 bases). Trimming left V 6 bases short and J 1 base short, with 13 bases between. The CDR3 sequence is 14 residues long. In germline, CDR1 is MNHEY, CDR2 SMNVEV (reference sequence). The chain's CDR3 is CASSPGTFSYEQYF. The CDR3 DNA is TGTGCCAGCAGCCCTGGGACATTTTCCTACGAGCAGTACTTC.

The chain links TRBV18 to TRBJ2-5; D perhaps matches TRBD2 (5 bases). The germline gives CDR1 KGHSH, CDR2 LQKENI. V gave up 3 bases and J gave up 5 bases, with 10 bases separating them. CDR3 length: 13 amino acids. The CDR3: CASSPDGVETQYF. Here the CDR3 DNA reads TGTGCCAGCTCACCGGACGGGGTTGAGACCCAGTACTTC. Looking up the rest from reference TRBV18 and TRBJ2-5 gives the full variable domain: NAGVMQNPRHLVRRRGQEARLRCSPMKGHSHVYWYRQLPEEGLKFMVYLQKENIIDESGMPKERFSAEFPKEGPSILRIQQVVRGDSAAYFCASSPDGVETQYFGPGTRLLVL.

This chain connects TRBV10-2 to TRBJ2-7; D may be TRBD2 (6 bases). V lost 3 bases, J lost 4 bases, and 10 bases lay in between. CDR1 and CDR2 (germline): WSHSY, SAAADI. The CDR3 spans 13 residues. CDR3 DNA sequence: TGCGCCAGCAGTGACGCGGGAACTTACGAGCAGTACTTC. This codes for CASSDAGTYEQYF.

J is TRBJ2-1 and V is TRBV19; possibly TRBD2 for D (6 bases). Between the trimmed V and J ends, which lost 5 bases and 0 bases, there was a span of 11 bases. Germline lookup yields CDR1 LNHDA and CDR2 SQIVND (reference sequence). The CDR3 totals 15 residues. Here the CDR3 reads CASSYSGSSYNEQFF. In DNA form, the CDR3 reads TGTGCCAGTAGTTATAGCGGCAGCTCCTACAATGAGCAGTTCTTC.

The chain recombines TRBV20-1 with TRBJ2-7; a weak D match, TRBD1 (5 bases). Germline CDR1 and CDR2: DFQATT and SNEGSKA (reference sequence). The CDR3 totals 11 residues. CDR3: CSLKRGYEQYF. CDR3 bases: TGCAGCCTAAAAAGGGGTTACGAGCAGTACTTC.

The chain couples TRBV9 to TRBJ2-1; D is possibly TRBD1 (5 bases). Germline V CDR1 and CDR2: SGDLS, YYNGEE. The ends were cut back, 0 bases at V and 5 bases at J, with 12 bases in the middle. The CDR3 spans 15 residues. The CDR3, as DNA: TGTGCCAGCAGCGTAGGTGGGAACAGGAACAATGAGCAGTTCTTC. Protein product: CASSVGGNRNNEQFF.

V and J are TRBV19 and TRBJ2-3; 10 bases align to TRBD2. Germline values: CDR1 LNHDA, CDR2 SQIVND (reference sequence). This CDR3 contains 13 residues. V lost 10 bases to trimming and J lost 5 bases; unmatched junction nucleotides: 6. The CDR3 DNA reads TGTGCCACTAGCGGGAGCTCGGTAGATACGCAGTATTTT. Its protein product is CATSGSSVDTQYF. The whole variable domain, remainder taken from reference TRBV19 and TRBJ2-3, is DGGITQSPKYLFRKEGQNVTLSCEQNLNHDAMYWYRQDPGQGLRLIYYSQIVNDFQKGDIAEGYSVSREKKESFPLTVTSAQKNPTAFYLCATSGSSVDTQYFGPGTRLTVL.

The chain carries TRBV19 and TRBJ1-5, with 8 bases matching TRBD1. The CDR3 consists of 13 residues. The junction had 3 bases not matched to a gene; V was cut back by 7 bases and J by 4 bases. Germline V gives CDR1 LNHDA, CDR2 SQIVND (reference sequence). The CDR3 sequence: CASTNRGNQPQHF. The CDR3 DNA sequence: TGTGCCAGTACAAACAGGGGGAATCAGCCCCAGCATTTT.

This clone appeared once. The chain combines TRBV27 with TRBJ2-6; 8 positions agree with TRBD1. The trim removed 4 bases at V and 0 bases at J, leaving 8 bases unmatched. Germline V gene data show CDR1 as MNHEY and CDR2 as SMNVEV (reference sequence). The CDR3 runs to 18 residues. CDR3 nucleotides: TGTGCCAGCAGTTCGCAGACAGGGGCGCACTCTGGGGCCAACGTCCTGACTTTC. Translated, it gives CASSSQTGAHSGANVLTF.

The gene calls are TRBV7-2 and TRBJ2-2; 7 bases are shared with TRBD2. Germline CDR1 SGHTA, CDR2 FQGNSA. The J segment lost 5 bases and the V segment lost 3 bases, leaving 6 bases of the junction unmatched. The CDR3 covers 15 residues. The chain's CDR3 is CASSFLREYTGELFF. CDR3 in DNA: TGTGCCAGCAGCTTCTTGCGGGAGTATACCGGGGAGCTGTTTTTT.

This rearrangement joins TRBV5-1 to TRBJ2-7, with TRBD2 matching over 7 bases. V shed 2 bases and J 4 bases; nucleotides not matched to a gene: 3. The germline CDR1 and CDR2 sequences are SGHRS and YFSETQ. The length of the CDR3 is 13 residues. In DNA form, the CDR3 reads TGCGCCAGCAGCTTTGGGCGGGAGTACGAGCAGTACTTC. Protein sequence: CASSFGREYEQYF.

CDR3 region: CASTFMNTEAFF. The CDR3 DNA reads TGCGCCAGCACCTTTATGAACACTGAAGCTTTCTTT. This chain joins TRBV10-2 and TRBJ1-1; D gene unclear. The CDR3 extends over 12 amino acids. The germline CDR1 and CDR2 sequences are WSHSY and SAAADI. With 7 bases removed from V and 0 bases from J, the gap between germline ends came to 6 bases.

This clone occurred once. CDR3 region: CASSNNVGLAGDNEQFF. In DNA form, the CDR3 reads TGTGCCAGCAGCAACAACGTAGGACTAGCGGGAGACAATGAGCAGTTCTTC. V is TRBV11-1 and J is TRBJ2-1; 13 bases line up with TRBD2. With 5 bases clipped from V and 5 bases from J, the junction kept 9 bases outside the gene matches. There are 17 residues in the CDR3. Germline CDR1 SGHAT, CDR2 FQDESV (reference sequence).

The chain links TRBV13 to TRBJ1-2; D ambiguous. The V end lost 1 base, the J end lost 2 bases, and 11 bases lay between the germline ends. The CDR3 is 15 residues long. The germline V gene encodes CDR1 PRHDT and CDR2 FYEKMQ (reference sequence). The CDR3 here is CASSLAGSGNYGYTF. In nucleotides, the CDR3 is TGTGCCAGCAGCTTAGCGGGGTCCGGAAACTATGGCTACACCTTC.

This chain joins TRBV11-2 and TRBJ2-1, with TRBD1 matching over 12 bases. V trimming: 1 base; J trimming: 8 bases; junction bases outside the gene matches: 9. There are 17 residues in the CDR3. The V gene's germline CDR1 is SGHAT and CDR2 FQNNGV. DNA of the CDR3: TGTGCCAGCAGCTTAGGTCCAGGGACAGGGGGCTTGTATGAGCAGTTCTTC. It yields the protein CASSLGPGTGGLYEQFF. The whole variable domain, remainder taken from reference TRBV11-2 and TRBJ2-1, is EAGVAQSPRYKIIEKRQSVAFWCNPISGHATLYWYQQILGQGPKLLIQFQNNGVVDDSQLPKDRFSAERLKGVDSTLKIQPAKLEDSAVYLCASSLGPGTGGLYEQFFGPGTRLTVL.